In this sample, the clone carrying this TCR beta chain turned up a few times. What it recognizes is unknown. Quantitative 5'-RACE with molecular barcodes produced the TCR beta libraries. Via MiXCR, TCRdb re-called the 5' RACE reads, giving one row per CDR3 protein. The sample has about 180,000 distinct CDR3 sequences; around 8.9% are singletons. This specimen belongs to a study of CD8 T cells in ankylosing spondylitis. General study results and limits: Significant enrichment of disease-linked clones was reported in matched ankylosing spondylitis synovial fluid. One TCR beta motif, made up of 7 or 8 highly homologous variants, appeared characteristic of ankylosing spondylitis blood. Disease-linked clones bore a CD8+ phenotype, appearing relatively rarely in peripheral blood.

Trimming took off 1 base at V and 4 bases at J, with 14 bases between the two ends. Germline lookup yields CDR1 SQVTM and CDR2 ANQGSEA. The CDR3 spans 15 residues. The chain recombines TRBV29-1 with TRBJ2-1, with D unclear. Sequencing was done on a sample of blood, either unsorted or a sorted T cell fraction (not recorded which). This TCR came from a female donor with ankylosing spondylitis or in good health (not recorded which). In nucleotides, the CDR3 is TGCAGCGTTGAAGCCAGCTCTTCGATATACAATGAGCAGTTCTTC. This sequence encodes CSVEASSSIYNEQFF.